These T cell receptor beta chains were read from a single sample in a study of graft-versus-host responses after intestinal transplantation. Data came from immunoSEQ multiplex PCR; TCRdb stores just in-frame clones and leaves some out. The sample records about 20,000 clones, approximately 86% being singletons. Here the sequenced sample was PBMCs, taken 220 to 240 days after intestinal transplant. These receptors were obtained from a human patient who received an intestinal transplant, so some T cells may come from the graft donor. Each CDR3 is given with its conserved first and last residue. The order of the fields is clone size, J gene, V gene, D gene, CDR3 protein, CDR3 DNA. The D gene is left open where the match is weak. The size field is filled for only some rows; it gives once, few, many or a size class.

size: -
J: TRBJ2-2
V: TRBV6-5
D: -
CDR3: CASRGTPNTGELFF
DNA: TGTGCCAGCAGGGGCACTCCGAACACCGGGGAGCTGTTTTTT

size: -
J: TRBJ2-2
V: TRBV5-1
D: -
CDR3: CASRVRRDTGELFF
DNA: TGCGCCAGCAGGGTCCGGAGAGACACCGGGGAGCTGTTTTTT

size: -
J: TRBJ1-2
V: TRBV7-8
D: -
CDR3: CASSPNHYGYTF
DNA: TGTGCCAGCAGCCCAAATCACTATGGCTACACCTTC

size: -
J: TRBJ2-5
V: TRBV9
D: TRBD2
CDR3: CASSAGAGGDQETQYF
DNA: TGTGCCAGCAGCGCCGGAGCGGGGGGAGATCAAGAGACCCAGTACTTC

size: -
J: TRBJ1-5
V: TRBV18
D: -
CDR3: CASSRWGVDEPQHF
DNA: TGTGCCAGCTCACGCTGGGGGGTCGACGAGCCCCAGCATTTT

size: -
J: TRBJ2-5
V: TRBV27
D: -
CDR3: CARGAGGGLFETQYF
DNA: TGTGCCCGCGGGGCAGGAGGGGGCTTGTTTGAGACCCAGTACTTC

size: -
J: TRBJ1-5
V: TRBV11-3
D: TRBD1
CDR3: CASSLQGAEPSNQPQHF
DNA: TGTGCCAGCAGCTTACAGGGGGCCGAGCCTAGCAATCAGCCCCAGCATTTT

size: few
J: TRBJ2-7
V: TRBV7-6
D: -
CDR3: CASSRGATGAYEQYF
DNA: TGTGCCAGCAGCCGAGGGGCTACAGGTGCCTACGAGCAGTACTTC

size: -
J: TRBJ2-1
V: TRBV9
D: TRBD2
CDR3: CASSVATSGGVWNEQFF
DNA: TGTGCCAGCAGCGTAGCTACTAGCGGGGGGGTCTGGAATGAGCAGTTCTTC

size: -
J: TRBJ2-1
V: TRBV19
D: TRBD2
CDR3: CASSVVAGGNNEQFF
DNA: TGTGCCAGTAGTGTAGTAGCGGGGGGAAACAATGAGCAGTTCTTC

size: -
J: TRBJ2-1
V: TRBV7-9
D: TRBD1
CDR3: CASSLGQGANEQFF
DNA: TGTGCCAGCAGCTTAGGACAGGGGGCAAATGAGCAGTTCTTC

size: once
J: TRBJ2-3
V: TRBV23-1
D: TRBD1
CDR3: CASSYRDRGADTQYF
DNA: TGCGCCAGCAGCTACCGGGACAGGGGCGCAGATACGCAGTATTTT

size: -
J: TRBJ1-6
V: TRBV7-8
D: -
CDR3: CASSSPGPSPPLHF
DNA: TGTGCCAGCAGCTCACCGGGACCTTCGCCGCCCCTCCACTTT

size: -
J: TRBJ1-2
V: TRBV6-6
D: -
CDR3: CASGEAAAGYTF
DNA: TGTGCCAGCGGGGAGGCAGCCGCTGGCTACACCTTC

size: -
J: TRBJ1-3
V: TRBV19
D: -
CDR3: CATAPGLGGNTIYF
DNA: TGTGCCACCGCCCCAGGGCTGGGAGGAAACACCATATATTTT

size: -
J: TRBJ2-1
V: TRBV7-9
D: -
CDR3: CASSSPGDPSYNEQFF
DNA: TGTGCCAGCAGCTCTCCAGGGGATCCCTCCTACAATGAGCAGTTCTTC

size: -
J: TRBJ1-2
V: TRBV9
D: TRBD1
CDR3: CASSGPGQGPDLFGDYGYTF
DNA: TGTGCCAGCAGCGGGCCGGGACAGGGGCCCGACCTTTTTGGGGATTATGGCTACACCTTC

size: few
J: TRBJ2-1
V: TRBV18
D: TRBD1
CDR3: CASSPGTGGVYNEQFF
DNA: TGTGCCAGCTCACCAGGGACAGGGGGGGTCTACAATGAGCAGTTCTTC

size: once
J: TRBJ1-5
V: TRBV6-1
D: -
CDR3: CASSVTPNQPQHF
DNA: TGTGCCAGCAGTGTCACCCCTAATCAGCCCCAGCATTTT

size: -
J: TRBJ2-7
V: TRBV5-1
D: -
CDR3: CASSLAVSFFAYEQYF
DNA: TGCGCCAGCAGCTTGGCCGTCTCGTTTTTTGCCTACGAGCAGTACTTC

size: -
J: TRBJ2-5
V: TRBV5-1
D: -
CDR3: CASSPLGGQQETQYF
DNA: TGCGCCAGCAGCCCCTTGGGTGGACAGCAAGAGACCCAGTACTTC

size: -
J: TRBJ2-7
V: TRBV6-1
D: TRBD1
CDR3: CATRGWDRAYEQYF
DNA: TGTGCCACCAGGGGATGGGACAGAGCCTACGAGCAGTACTTC

size: -
J: TRBJ2-1
V: TRBV6-6
D: TRBD2
CDR3: CASKGGGAEFF
DNA: TGTGCCAGCAAGGGCGGGGGGGCCGAGTTCTTC

size: -
J: TRBJ2-5
V: TRBV6-5
D: TRBD2
CDR3: CASSHSGGTQETQYF
DNA: TGTGCCAGCAGCCATAGCGGGGGGACCCAAGAGACCCAGTACTTC

size: -
J: TRBJ1-1
V: TRBV11-3
D: -
CDR3: CASSLDQGTEAFF
DNA: TGTGCCAGCAGCTTAGATCAGGGAACTGAAGCTTTCTTT

size: -
J: TRBJ2-2
V: TRBV10-1
D: -
CDR3: CASSDSAGELFF
DNA: TGCGCCAGCAGTGATAGCGCCGGGGAGCTGTTTTTT

size: few
J: TRBJ2-3
V: TRBV13
D: TRBD1
CDR3: CASSPPEGTGGADTQYF
DNA: TGTGCCAGCAGCCCTCCCGAAGGGACAGGGGGCGCAGATACGCAGTATTTT

size: -
J: TRBJ2-6
V: TRBV9
D: -
CDR3: CASSDGTRRTGANVLTF
DNA: TGTGCCAGCAGCGACGGGACCCGCCGGACTGGGGCCAACGTCCTGACTTTC

size: few
J: TRBJ2-4
V: TRBV4-2
D: -
CDR3: CASSQDLGGPNIQYF
DNA: TGTGCCAGCAGCCAAGATTTGGGGGGGCCAAACATTCAGTACTTC

size: -
J: TRBJ2-7
V: TRBV18
D: -
CDR3: CASLKTYEQYF
DNA: TGTGCCAGCTTAAAGACCTACGAGCAGTACTTC

size: once
J: TRBJ2-2
V: TRBV9
D: -
CDR3: CASSVRTATGELFF
DNA: TGTGCCAGCAGCGTTAGGACAGCCACCGGGGAGCTGTTTTTT

size: once
J: TRBJ2-2
V: TRBV5-1
D: -
CDR3: CASSFETKATGELFF
DNA: TGCGCCAGCAGCTTCGAAACCAAGGCCACCGGGGAGCTGTTTTTT